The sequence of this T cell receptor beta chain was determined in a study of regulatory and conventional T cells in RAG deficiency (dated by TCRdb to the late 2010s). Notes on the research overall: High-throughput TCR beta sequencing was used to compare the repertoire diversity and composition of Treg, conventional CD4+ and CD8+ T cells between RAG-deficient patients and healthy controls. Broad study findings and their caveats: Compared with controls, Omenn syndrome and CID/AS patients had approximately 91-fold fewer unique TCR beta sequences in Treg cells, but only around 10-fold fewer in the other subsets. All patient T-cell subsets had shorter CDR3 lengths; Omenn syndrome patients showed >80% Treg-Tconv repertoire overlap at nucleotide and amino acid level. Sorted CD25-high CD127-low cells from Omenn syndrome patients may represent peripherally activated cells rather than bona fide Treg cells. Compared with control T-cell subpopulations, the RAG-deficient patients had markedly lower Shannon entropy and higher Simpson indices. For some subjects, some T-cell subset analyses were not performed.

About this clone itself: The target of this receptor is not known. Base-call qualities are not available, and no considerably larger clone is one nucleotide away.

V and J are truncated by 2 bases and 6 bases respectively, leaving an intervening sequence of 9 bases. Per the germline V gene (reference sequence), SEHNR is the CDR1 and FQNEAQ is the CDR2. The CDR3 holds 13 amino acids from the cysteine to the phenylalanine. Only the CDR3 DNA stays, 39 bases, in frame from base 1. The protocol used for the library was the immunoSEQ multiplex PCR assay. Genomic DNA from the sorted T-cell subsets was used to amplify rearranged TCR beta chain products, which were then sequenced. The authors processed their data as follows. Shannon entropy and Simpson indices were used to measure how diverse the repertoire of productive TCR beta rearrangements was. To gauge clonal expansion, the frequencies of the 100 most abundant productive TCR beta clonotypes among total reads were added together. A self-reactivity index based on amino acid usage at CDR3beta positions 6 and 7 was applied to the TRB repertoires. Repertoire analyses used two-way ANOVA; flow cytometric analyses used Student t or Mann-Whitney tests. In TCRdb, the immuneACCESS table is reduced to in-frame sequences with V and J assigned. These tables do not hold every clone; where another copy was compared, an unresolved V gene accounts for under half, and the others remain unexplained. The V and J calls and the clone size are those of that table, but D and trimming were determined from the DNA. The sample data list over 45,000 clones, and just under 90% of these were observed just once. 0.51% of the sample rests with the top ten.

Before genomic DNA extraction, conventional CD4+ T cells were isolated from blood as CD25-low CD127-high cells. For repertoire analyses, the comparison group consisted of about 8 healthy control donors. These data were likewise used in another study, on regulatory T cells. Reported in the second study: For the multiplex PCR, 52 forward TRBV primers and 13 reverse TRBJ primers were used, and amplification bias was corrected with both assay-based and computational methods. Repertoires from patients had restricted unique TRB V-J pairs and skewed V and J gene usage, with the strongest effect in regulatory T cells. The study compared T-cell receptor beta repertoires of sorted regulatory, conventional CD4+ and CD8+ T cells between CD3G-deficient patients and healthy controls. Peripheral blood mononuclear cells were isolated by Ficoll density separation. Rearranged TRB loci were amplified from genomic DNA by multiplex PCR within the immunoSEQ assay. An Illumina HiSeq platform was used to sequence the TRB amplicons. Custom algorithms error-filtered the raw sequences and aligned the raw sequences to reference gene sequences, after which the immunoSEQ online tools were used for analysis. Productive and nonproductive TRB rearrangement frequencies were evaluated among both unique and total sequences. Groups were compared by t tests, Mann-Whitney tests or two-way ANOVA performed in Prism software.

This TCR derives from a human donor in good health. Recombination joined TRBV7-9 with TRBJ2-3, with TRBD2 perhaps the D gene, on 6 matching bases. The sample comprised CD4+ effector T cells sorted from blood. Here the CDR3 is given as CASSLREVDTQYF. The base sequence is TGTGCCAGCAGCTTAAGGGAGGTGGATACGCAGTATTTT.